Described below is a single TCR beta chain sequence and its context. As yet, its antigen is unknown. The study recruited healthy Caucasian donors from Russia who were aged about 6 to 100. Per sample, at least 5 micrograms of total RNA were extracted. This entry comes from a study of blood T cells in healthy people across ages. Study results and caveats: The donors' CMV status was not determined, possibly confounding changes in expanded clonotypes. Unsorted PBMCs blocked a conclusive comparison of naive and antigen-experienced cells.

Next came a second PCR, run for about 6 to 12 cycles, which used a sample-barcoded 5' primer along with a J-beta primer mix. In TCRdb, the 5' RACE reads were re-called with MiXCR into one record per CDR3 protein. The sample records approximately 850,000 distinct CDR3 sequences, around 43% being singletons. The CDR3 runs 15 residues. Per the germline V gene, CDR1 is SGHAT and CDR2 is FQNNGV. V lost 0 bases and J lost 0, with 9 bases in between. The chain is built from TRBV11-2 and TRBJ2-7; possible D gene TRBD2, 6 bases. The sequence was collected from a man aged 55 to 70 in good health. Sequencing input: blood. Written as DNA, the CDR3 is TGTGCCAGCAGCTTAGATGGGGGGACCTCCTACGAGCAGTACTTC. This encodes CASSLDGGTSYEQYF.